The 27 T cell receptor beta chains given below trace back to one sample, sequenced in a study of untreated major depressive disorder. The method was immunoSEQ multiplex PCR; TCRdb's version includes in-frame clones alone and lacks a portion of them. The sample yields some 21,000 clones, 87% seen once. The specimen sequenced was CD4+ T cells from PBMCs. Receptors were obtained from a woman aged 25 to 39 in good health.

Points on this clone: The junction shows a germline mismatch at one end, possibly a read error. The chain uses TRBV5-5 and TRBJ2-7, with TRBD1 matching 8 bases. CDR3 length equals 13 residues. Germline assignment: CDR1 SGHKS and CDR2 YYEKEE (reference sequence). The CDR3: CASSLGNQGAVSF. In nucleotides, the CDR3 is TGTGCCAGCAGCTTGGGGAACCAGGGGGCGGTTTCCTTC.

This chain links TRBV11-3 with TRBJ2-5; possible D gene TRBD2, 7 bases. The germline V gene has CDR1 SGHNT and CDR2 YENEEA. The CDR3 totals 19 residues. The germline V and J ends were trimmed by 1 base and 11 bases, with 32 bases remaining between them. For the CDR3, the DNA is TGTGCCAGCAGCTTAGCGTTCCGGGTAGAAACGGGGGGCCCCCGAAAGCAGTACTTC. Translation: CASSLAFRVETGGPRKQYF.

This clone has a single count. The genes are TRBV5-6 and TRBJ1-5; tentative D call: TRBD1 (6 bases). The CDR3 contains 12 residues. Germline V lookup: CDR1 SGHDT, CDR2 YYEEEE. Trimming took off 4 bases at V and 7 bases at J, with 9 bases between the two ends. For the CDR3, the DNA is TGTGCCAGCAGCCGGGGGCCGCAGCCCCAGCATTTT. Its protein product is CASSRGPQPQHF.

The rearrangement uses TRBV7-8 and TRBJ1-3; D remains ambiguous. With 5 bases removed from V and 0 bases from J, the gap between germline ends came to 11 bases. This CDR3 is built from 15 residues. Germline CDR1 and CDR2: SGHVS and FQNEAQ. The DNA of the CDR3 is TGTGCCAGCAGCCCGACGGCCTACTCTGGAAACACCATATATTTT. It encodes CASSPTAYSGNTIYF.

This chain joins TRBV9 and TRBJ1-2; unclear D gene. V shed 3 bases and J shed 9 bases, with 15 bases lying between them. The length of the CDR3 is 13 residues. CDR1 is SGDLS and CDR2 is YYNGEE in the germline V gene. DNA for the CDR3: TGTGCCAGCAGCGCCGTAGGTAGGCAAAGCTACACCTTC. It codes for CASSAVGRQSYTF.

CDR3 in DNA: TGTGCCAGCAGCCGTAGCGGGGGGGCGGAGGAGCTGTTTTTT. This gives the protein CASSRSGGAEELFF. J is TRBJ2-2 and V is TRBV9; the match to TRBD2 covers 11 bases. From germline, CDR1 is SGDLS and CDR2 YYNGEE. V gave up 4 bases and J gave up 10 bases; unmatched junction bases: 6. CDR3 length: 14 residues.

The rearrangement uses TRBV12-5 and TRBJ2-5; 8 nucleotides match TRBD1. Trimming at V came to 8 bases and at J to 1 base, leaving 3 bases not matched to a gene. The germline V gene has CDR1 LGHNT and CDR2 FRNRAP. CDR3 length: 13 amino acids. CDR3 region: CASSDRGQETQYF. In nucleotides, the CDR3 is TGTGCTAGTTCAGACAGGGGCCAAGAGACCCAGTACTTC.

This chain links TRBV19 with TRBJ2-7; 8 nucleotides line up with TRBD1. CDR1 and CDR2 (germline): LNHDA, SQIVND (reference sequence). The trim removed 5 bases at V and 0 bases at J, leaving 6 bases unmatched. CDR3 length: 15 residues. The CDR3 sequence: CASSLQGQASYEQYF. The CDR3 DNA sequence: TGTGCCAGTAGTCTTCAGGGACAGGCCTCCTACGAGCAGTACTTC.

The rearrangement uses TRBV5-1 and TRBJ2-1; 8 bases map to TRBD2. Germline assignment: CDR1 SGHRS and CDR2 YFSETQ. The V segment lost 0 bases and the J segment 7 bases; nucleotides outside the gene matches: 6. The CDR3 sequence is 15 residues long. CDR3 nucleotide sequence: TGCGCCAGCAGCTTGGACGGGGGGGCTGGAAATGAGCAGTTCTTC. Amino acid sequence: CASSLDGGAGNEQFF. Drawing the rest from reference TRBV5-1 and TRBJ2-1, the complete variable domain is KAGVTQTPRYLIKTRGQQVTLSCSPISGHRSVSWYQQTPGQGLQFLFEYFSETQRNKGNFPGRFSGRQFSNSRSEMNVSTLELGDSALYLCASSLDGGAGNEQFFGPGTRLTVL.

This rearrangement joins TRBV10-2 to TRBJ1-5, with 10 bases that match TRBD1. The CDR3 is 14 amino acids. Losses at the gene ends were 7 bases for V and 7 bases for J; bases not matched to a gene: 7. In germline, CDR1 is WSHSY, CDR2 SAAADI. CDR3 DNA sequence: TGCGCCAGCACTGGGACAGGGGCGTTCCAGCCCCAGCATTTT. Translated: CASTGTGAFQPQHF.

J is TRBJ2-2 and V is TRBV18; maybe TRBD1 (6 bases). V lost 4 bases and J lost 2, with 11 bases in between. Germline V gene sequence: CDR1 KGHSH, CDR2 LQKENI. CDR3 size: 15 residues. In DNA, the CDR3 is TGTGCCAGCTCACTGAGACAGGCCAACACCGGGGAGCTGTTTTTT. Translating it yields CASSLRQANTGELFF.

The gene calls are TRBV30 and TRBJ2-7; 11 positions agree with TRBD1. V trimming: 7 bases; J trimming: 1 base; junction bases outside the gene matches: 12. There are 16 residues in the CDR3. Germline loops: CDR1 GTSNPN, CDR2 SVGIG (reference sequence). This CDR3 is CAYTLWRDRGSYEQYF. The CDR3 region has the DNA TGTGCCTACACGCTTTGGAGGGACAGGGGGTCCTACGAGCAGTACTTC.

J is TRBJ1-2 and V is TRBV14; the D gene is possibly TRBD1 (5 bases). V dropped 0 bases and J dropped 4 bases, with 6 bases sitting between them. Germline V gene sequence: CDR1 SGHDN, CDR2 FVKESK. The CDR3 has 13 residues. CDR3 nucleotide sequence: TGTGCCAGCAGCCAAGACAGGGCCTATGGCTACACCTTC. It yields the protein CASSQDRAYGYTF.

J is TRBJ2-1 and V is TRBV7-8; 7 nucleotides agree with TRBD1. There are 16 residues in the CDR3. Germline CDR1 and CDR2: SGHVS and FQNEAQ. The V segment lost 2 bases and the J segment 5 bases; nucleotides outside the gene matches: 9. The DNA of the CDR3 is TGTGCCAGCAGCTTATTAGGGGGCACCGCTCACAATGAGCAGTTCTTC. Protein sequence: CASSLLGGTAHNEQFF.

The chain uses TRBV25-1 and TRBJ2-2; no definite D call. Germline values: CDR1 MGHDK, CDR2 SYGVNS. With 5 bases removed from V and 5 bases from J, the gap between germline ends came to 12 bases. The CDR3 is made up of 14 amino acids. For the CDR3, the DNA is TGTGCCAGCAGTATCACAGCCGGTACCGGGGAGCTGTTTTTT. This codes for CASSITAGTGELFF.

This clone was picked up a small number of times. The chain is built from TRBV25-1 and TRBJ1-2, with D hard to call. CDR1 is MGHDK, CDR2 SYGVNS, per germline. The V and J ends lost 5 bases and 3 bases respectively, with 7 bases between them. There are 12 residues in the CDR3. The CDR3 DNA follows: TGTGCCAGCAGTCCTGGGGACTATGGCTACACCTTC. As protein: CASSPGDYGYTF.

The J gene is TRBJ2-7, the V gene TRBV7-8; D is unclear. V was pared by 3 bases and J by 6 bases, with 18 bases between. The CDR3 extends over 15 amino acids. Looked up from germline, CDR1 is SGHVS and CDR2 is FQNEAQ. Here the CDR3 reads CASSFVGRSVGEQYF. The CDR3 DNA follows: TGTGCCAGCAGCTTCGTAGGCCGCAGCGTCGGCGAGCAGTACTTC.

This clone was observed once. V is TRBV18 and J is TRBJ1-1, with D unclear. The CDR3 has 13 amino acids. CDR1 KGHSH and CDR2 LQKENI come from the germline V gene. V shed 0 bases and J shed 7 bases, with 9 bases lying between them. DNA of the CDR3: TGTGCCAGCTCACCACCCGGCAGGAGTGAAGCTTTCTTT. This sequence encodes CASSPPGRSEAFF. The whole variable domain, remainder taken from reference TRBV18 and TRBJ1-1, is NAGVMQNPRHLVRRRGQEARLRCSPMKGHSHVYWYRQLPEEGLKFMVYLQKENIIDESGMPKERFSAEFPKEGPSILRIQQVVRGDSAAYFCASSPPGRSEAFFGQGTRLTVV.

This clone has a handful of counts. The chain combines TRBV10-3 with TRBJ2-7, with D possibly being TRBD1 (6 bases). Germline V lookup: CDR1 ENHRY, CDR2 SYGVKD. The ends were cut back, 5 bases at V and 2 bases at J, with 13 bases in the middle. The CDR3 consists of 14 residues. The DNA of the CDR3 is TGTGCCATCAGTTCGGCAGGGGCTACCTACGAGCAGTACTTC. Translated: CAISSAGATYEQYF.

CDR3 nucleotide sequence: TGCAGTGGACAGGATCCGAGGAGCACTGAAGCTTTCTTT. Translated, it gives CSGQDPRSTEAFF. This chain joins TRBV29-1 and TRBJ1-1; the match to TRBD1 covers 7 bases. The CDR3 is 13 residues long. CDR1 is SQVTM and CDR2 is ANQGSEA in the germline V gene.

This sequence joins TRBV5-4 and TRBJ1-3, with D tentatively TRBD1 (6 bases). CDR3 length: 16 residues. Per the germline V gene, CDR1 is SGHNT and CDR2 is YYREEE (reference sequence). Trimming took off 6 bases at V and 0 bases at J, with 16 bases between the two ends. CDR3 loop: CASTLEGGLSGNTIYF. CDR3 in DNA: TGTGCCAGCACCCTGGAGGGGGGTCTCTCTGGAAACACCATATATTTT.

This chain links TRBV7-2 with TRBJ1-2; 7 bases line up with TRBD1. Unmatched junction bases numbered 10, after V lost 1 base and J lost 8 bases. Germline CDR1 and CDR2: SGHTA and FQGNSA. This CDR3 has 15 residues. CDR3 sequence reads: CASSLGQGVSVGYTF. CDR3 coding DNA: TGTGCCAGCAGCTTAGGTCAGGGGGTATCGGTAGGCTACACCTTC.

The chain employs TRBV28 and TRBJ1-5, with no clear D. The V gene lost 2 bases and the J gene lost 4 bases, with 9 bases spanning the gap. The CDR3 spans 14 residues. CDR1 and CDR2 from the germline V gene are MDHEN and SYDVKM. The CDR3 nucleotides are TGTGCCAGCAGTTTACACCTACAGAATCAGCCCCAGCATTTT. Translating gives CASSLHLQNQPQHF.

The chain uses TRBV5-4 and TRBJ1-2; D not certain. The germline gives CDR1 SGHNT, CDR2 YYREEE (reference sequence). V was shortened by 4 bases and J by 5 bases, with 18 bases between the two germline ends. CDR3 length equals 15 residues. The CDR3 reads CASSPRVGGGYGYTF. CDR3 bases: TGTGCCAGCAGCCCGCGGGTAGGAGGAGGGTATGGCTACACCTTC.

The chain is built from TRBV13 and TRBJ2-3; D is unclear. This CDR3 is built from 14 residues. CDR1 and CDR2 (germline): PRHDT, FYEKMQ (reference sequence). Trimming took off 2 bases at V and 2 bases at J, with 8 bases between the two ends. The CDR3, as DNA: TGTGCCAGCAGCTTATCTTCGGCCACAGATACGCAGTATTTT. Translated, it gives CASSLSSATDTQYF.

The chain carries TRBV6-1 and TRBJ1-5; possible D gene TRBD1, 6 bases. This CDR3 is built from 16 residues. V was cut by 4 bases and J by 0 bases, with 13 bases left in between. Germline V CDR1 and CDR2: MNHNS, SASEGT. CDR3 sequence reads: CASSAWTANSNQPQHF. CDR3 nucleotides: TGTGCCAGCAGTGCCTGGACAGCAAATAGCAATCAGCCCCAGCATTTT.

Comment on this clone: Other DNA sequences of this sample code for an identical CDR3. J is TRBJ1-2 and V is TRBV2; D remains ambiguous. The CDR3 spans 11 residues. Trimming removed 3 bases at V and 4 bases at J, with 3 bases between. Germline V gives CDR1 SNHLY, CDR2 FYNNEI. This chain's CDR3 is CASSDGYGYTF. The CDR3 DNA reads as TGTGCCAGCAGTGACGGCTATGGCTACACCTTC.